These 25 T cell receptor beta chains share one sample of origin, sequenced in a study of CD8+ T cells in alopecia areata. Reverse transcribed after extraction, RNA yielded cDNA as the sequencing template. Only in-frame clones appear in the TCRdb table, and some are missing; sequencing was by immunoSEQ multiplex PCR. In total the sample includes approximately 110,000 clones, none of them seen once. The specimen sequenced was lesional skin. All receptors derive from a C3H/HeJ mouse with alopecia areata. MHC haplotype here: H2-k.

Comment on this clone: The gene symbols are mouse symbols. The read is 4 residues too short to cover the CDR3 end, so that end is filled in from the germline J gene. The chain joins TRBV1 to TRBJ2-1, with 12 bases identical to TRBD2. The trim removed 7 bases at V and 4 bases at J, leaving 5 bases unmatched. Per germline, CDR1 NSQYPW and CDR2 LRSPGD (reference sequence). The CDR3 runs 15 residues. The CDR3 is CTCIGTGGRYAEQFF. The sequenced CDR3 bases are TGCACCTGCATCGGGACTGGGGGGCGATATGCT.

Comments on this clone: The gene names given are mouse names. The observed sequence ends 4 residues before the CDR3 terminus, with the missing tail filled in from the germline J gene. This chain links TRBV13-3 with TRBJ1-4; D unclear. Trimming took off 3 bases at V and 0 bases at J, with 6 bases between the two ends. CDR3 length equals 14 residues. Germline CDR1 is NNHDY and CDR2 is SYVADS. The sequenced part of the CDR3 DNA is TGTGCCAGCAGTGTTTTTGTTTCCAACGAA. Translating it yields CASSVFVSNE. The entire CDR3 protein is CASSVFVSNERLFF. The full variable domain, in which reference TRBV13-3 and TRBJ1-4 provide the parts outside the CDR3, is EAAVTQSPRSKVAVTGGKVTLSCHQTNNHDYMYWYRQDTGHGLRLIHYSYVADSTEKGDIPDGYKASRPSQENFSLILELASLSQTAVYFCASSVFVSNERLFFGHGTKLSVL.

As for this clone: Germline and genes: mouse. The sequenced fragment ends 4 residues before the CDR3 boundary, so the rest is inferred from the germline J gene. The chain recombines TRBV19 with TRBJ1-1; D is perhaps TRBD1 (5 bases). Germline V gene lookup returns CDR1 FNHDT and CDR2 SITEND (reference sequence). The CDR3 spans 13 residues. Trimming cost V 6 bases and J 0 bases, with 9 bases left between them. The covered CDR3 bases are TGTGCCAGCACCCCGACAGCAAACACA. It codes for CASTPTANT. The complete CDR3 sequence is CASTPTANTEVFF.

This clone was observed a handful of times. Germline and genes: mouse. The read stops 4 residues short of the end of the CDR3; the missing end is completed from the germline J gene. This chain links TRBV19 with TRBJ2-7, with TRBD2 identical over 8 bases. Germline V gene lookup returns CDR1 FNHDT and CDR2 SITEND (reference sequence). There are 15 residues in the CDR3. After removal of 2 bases from V and 2 bases from J, the junction contained 6 bases not matched to a gene. CDR3 bases read: TGTGCCAGCAGTATGAAACTGGGGGCCCCCTAT. It translates to CASSMKLGAPY. The complete CDR3 protein is CASSMKLGAPYEQYF.

Notes on this clone: Genes and germline are mouse. The read falls 4 residues short of the CDR3 end, and the missing part is taken from the germline J gene. The chain couples TRBV13-3 to TRBJ1-2; D perhaps matches TRBD1 (6 bases). Trimming removed 6 bases at V and 2 bases at J, with 11 bases between. The germline V gene encodes CDR1 NNHDY and CDR2 SYVADS. This CDR3 has 13 amino acids. The covered CDR3 bases are TGTGCCAGCAAACAGGGAGACAACTCC. Residues: CASKQGDNS. The CDR3, in full, reads CASKQGDNSDYTF.

This clone showed up many times. Genes here carry mouse names. The CDR3 extends 4 residues past the end of the read, so its final part is completed from the germline J gene. This rearrangement joins TRBV1 to TRBJ2-3; D is perhaps TRBD1 (5 bases). This CDR3 has 13 residues. The germline V gene has CDR1 NSQYPW and CDR2 LRSPGD (reference sequence). Incomplete CDR3 DNA: TGCACCTGCAGTGCAGGGAGGGGAGAA. This translates into CTCSAGRGE. The complete CDR3 protein is CTCSAGRGETLYF.

A few counts support this clone. Germline and genes here are mouse. The read ends 4 residues early relative to the CDR3; the germline J gene fills the gap. This chain uses TRBV1 with TRBJ2-7, with a weak D call TRBD2 (5 bases). Germline loops: CDR1 NSQYPW, CDR2 LRSPGD (reference sequence). CDR3 length: 15 amino acids. The V gene lost 0 bases and the J gene lost 0 bases, with 9 bases spanning the gap. This CDR3 reads CTCSADGVLSYEQYF. The CDR3 DNA, read in part, is TGCACCTGCAGTGCAGATGGGGTTCTCTCCTAT.

In this sample, this clone turned up a few times. Genes here carry mouse names. The DNA ends 4 residues before the CDR3 does, and the rest of the CDR3 is filled in from the germline J gene. V usage is TRBV31 and J usage is TRBJ1-2; D is undetermined. There are 14 residues in the CDR3. V lost 0 bases, J lost 0 bases, and 8 bases lay in between. Looked up from germline, CDR1 is GKSSPN and CDR2 is SITVG. CDR3: CAWSLQHANSDYTF. CDR3 DNA (partial): TGTGCCTGGAGTCTACAGCATGCAAACTCC.

In this sample, this clone turned up a few times. Gene names and germline refer to mouse. The CDR3 end is not reached by the read, which stops 4 residues before it; the germline J gene fills it in. The rearrangement joins TRBV19 to TRBJ2-3; a weak D match, TRBD1 (5 bases). CDR3 length: 15 residues. V was clipped by 2 bases and J by 0 bases, with 10 bases between them. The germline V gene encodes CDR1 FNHDT and CDR2 SITEND (reference sequence). Partial CDR3 DNA: TGTGCCAGCAGTATCCTCCAGGGCAGTGCAGAA. The encoded protein is CASSILQGSAE. The full CDR3 protein reads CASSILQGSAETLYF.

With regard to this clone: The listed genes are named as in mouse. Coverage ceases 4 residues before the CDR3 finishes, and the germline J gene fills in the end. The chain carries TRBV3 and TRBJ2-5, with TRBD2 matching 11 bases. There are 14 residues in the CDR3. Germline values: CDR1 SNHLY, CDR2 FYNGKV (reference sequence). The CDR3 spells CASSFRDWGDTQYF. The DNA read from the CDR3 is TGTGCCAGCAGCTTCCGGGACTGGGGGGAC.

In regard to this clone: Mouse names are used for the genes. Read sequence stops 4 residues before the CDR3 end, and the germline J gene provides the missing end. The V call is TRBV1, the J call TRBJ1-2, with TRBD1 identical over 9 bases. The germline CDR1 and CDR2 sequences are NSQYPW and LRSPGD (reference sequence). The CDR3 runs 14 residues. The V and J ends lost 6 bases and 2 bases, in that order; junction bases with no gene match: 4. CDR3 bases read: TGCACCTGCAGGTCCGGGACAGGGAACTCC. This gives the protein CTCRSGTGNS. The CDR3, in full, reads CTCRSGTGNSDYTF.

Worth noting for this clone: The genes are named according to mouse. The CDR3 extends 4 residues past the end of the read, so its final part is completed from the germline J gene. The chain links TRBV1 to TRBJ1-1, with TRBD1 matching 9 bases. V lost 3 bases to trimming and J lost 3 bases; unmatched junction nucleotides: 8. CDR1 is NSQYPW, CDR2 LRSPGD, per germline (reference sequence). This CDR3 contains 16 residues. The CDR3 reads CTCSAGTGSPDTEVFF. The covered CDR3 bases are TGCACCTGCAGTGCTGGGACAGGGAGTCCTGACACA.

Comment on this clone: All gene names here are mouse names. The sequenced fragment ends 4 residues before the CDR3 boundary, so the rest is inferred from the germline J gene. The rearrangement joins TRBV13-3 to TRBJ2-3; 12 bases are shared with TRBD2. Trimming cost V 3 bases and J 2 bases; bases outside gene matches: 7. Germline values: CDR1 NNHDY, CDR2 SYVADS. The CDR3 totals 17 residues. The part of the CDR3 DNA that was read is TGTGCCAGCAGTGGCACCGGGACTGGGGGGTTTGCAGAA. Its translation: CASSGTGTGGFAE. The full CDR3 is CASSGTGTGGFAETLYF.

This clone showed up just a few times. Gene names are mouse gene names. The CDR3 goes on 4 residues after the read ends, and that part is filled in from the germline J gene. This chain joins TRBV19 and TRBJ2-1; 12 positions agree with TRBD2. The germline gives CDR1 FNHDT, CDR2 SITEND (reference sequence). The V and J ends lost 4 bases and 0 bases, in that order; junction bases with no gene match: 5. This CDR3 has 17 residues. The sequenced CDR3 bases are TGTGCCAGCAGTCCTGACTGGGGGGGCTATAACTATGCT. As protein: CASSPDWGGYNYA. The entire CDR3 is CASSPDWGGYNYAEQFF.

Points on this clone: The gene names given are mouse names. The DNA ends 4 residues before the CDR3 does, and the rest of the CDR3 is filled in from the germline J gene. The chain links TRBV19 to TRBJ2-5, with 9 positions matching TRBD2. In germline, CDR1 is FNHDT, CDR2 SITEND (reference sequence). The CDR3 is 15 residues long. Trimming at V came to 6 bases and at J to 1 base, leaving 6 bases not matched to a gene. The CDR3 DNA, read in part, is TGTGCCAGCATTATCCGACTGGGGGACCAAGAC. Its protein product is CASIIRLGDQD. The CDR3 as a whole reads CASIIRLGDQDTQYF.

This clone has ten or more counts. Gene names are the mouse ones. The CDR3 end lies 4 residues beyond the end of the read and is filled in from the germline J gene. Other DNA sequences in this sample translate to the same CDR3. The chain joins TRBV13-3 to TRBJ2-1; 13 positions match TRBD2. V gave up 2 bases and J gave up 3 bases; unmatched junction bases: 5. The CDR3 has 17 residues. Germline values: CDR1 NNHDY, CDR2 SYVADS. The CDR3 loop reads CASSDPGTGGVYAEQFF. The part of the CDR3 DNA that was read is TGTGCCAGCAGTGACCCCGGGACTGGGGGGGTCTATGCT.

This clone has only a few counts. The gene names given are mouse names. The CDR3 loop is CASSEGNAETLYF. The DNA read from the CDR3 is TGTGCCAGCAGTGAGGGGAATGCAGAA. The chain recombines TRBV19 with TRBJ2-3; tentatively, D is TRBD1 (5 bases). From the germline J gene comes the end of the CDR3, since the read stops 4 residues before it. The CDR3 is made up of 13 amino acids. V shed 4 bases and J shed 2 bases, with 8 bases lying between them. Germline V gene lookup returns CDR1 FNHDT and CDR2 SITEND (reference sequence).

Concerning this clone: Gene names and germline match the mouse. The read stops 4 residues short of the end of the CDR3; the missing end is completed from the germline J gene. The chain recombines TRBV19 with TRBJ2-2; possibly TRBD1 for D (5 bases). CDR1 and CDR2 (germline): FNHDT, SITEND (reference sequence). This CDR3 has 15 amino acids. V lost 3 bases to trimming and J lost 0 bases, with 9 bases between them. The DNA read from the CDR3 is TGTGCCAGCAGTAAGGACATAACAAACACCGGG. This encodes CASSKDITNTG. In full, the CDR3 reads CASSKDITNTGQLYF.

This clone has more than one count but fewer than ten. Gene names refer to mouse genes. With the read ending 4 residues before the CDR3 end, the germline J gene is used to fill in that end. The rearrangement joins TRBV13-3 to TRBJ1-2; D may be TRBD1 (5 bases). The CDR3 runs 16 residues. V lost 2 bases and J lost 2, with 16 bases in between. CDR1 and CDR2 from the germline V gene are NNHDY and SYVADS. The DNA read from the CDR3 is TGTGCCAGCAGTGAGAGGCCCGACAGCCCCAACTCC. Translated, it gives CASSERPDSPNS. The full CDR3 protein is CASSERPDSPNSDYTF.

This clone has only a few counts. Genes and germline come from the mouse. The CDR3 extends 4 residues past the end of the read, so its final part is completed from the germline J gene. The V and J genes are TRBV19 and TRBJ2-7, with D maybe TRBD2 (6 bases). Looked up from germline, CDR1 is FNHDT and CDR2 is SITEND (reference sequence). V lost 4 bases, J lost 0 bases, and 14 bases lay in between. The CDR3 is 15 amino acids. CDR3: CASSVHWGSSYEQYF. CDR3 bases read: TGTGCCAGCAGTGTCCATTGGGGGAGCTCCTAT. The full variable domain, in which reference TRBV19 and TRBJ2-7 provide the parts outside the CDR3, is GGIITQTPKFLIGQEGQKLTLKCQQNFNHDTMYWYRQDSGKGLRLIYYSITENDLQKGDLSEGYDASREKKSSFSLTVTSAQKNEMAVFLCASSVHWGSSYEQYFGPGTRLTVL.

This clone appeared a few times. Gene names are the mouse ones. The missing CDR3 end, 4 residues past where the read stops, is filled in from the germline J gene. The chain is built from TRBV13-3 and TRBJ2-5; maybe TRBD1 (6 bases). The CDR3 is 14 amino acids. Germline CDR1 reads NNHDY; CDR2 reads SYVADS. The CDR3 region is CASSDGQGWDTQYF. The CDR3 DNA, read in part, is TGTGCCAGCAGTGATGGTCAGGGGTGGGAC.

This clone was picked up a small number of times. The listed genes are named as in mouse. With the read ending 4 residues before the CDR3 end, the germline J gene is used to fill in that end. The V and J genes are TRBV1 and TRBJ2-2; D may be TRBD2 (6 bases). Trimming pared 1 base from V and 2 bases from J, leaving 8 bases between. The CDR3 is 15 residues long. The V gene's germline CDR1 is NSQYPW and CDR2 LRSPGD (reference sequence). The part of the CDR3 DNA that was read is TGCACCTGCAGTGCAGGGACTGTTAACACCGGG. It specifies CTCSAGTVNTG. The full CDR3 protein is CTCSAGTVNTGQLYF.

Note on this clone: Gene and germline names: mouse. The sequenced fragment ends 4 residues before the CDR3 boundary, so the rest is inferred from the germline J gene. The chain combines TRBV19 with TRBJ2-7; D gene ambiguous. CDR3 length equals 13 residues. Germline V gives CDR1 FNHDT, CDR2 SITEND (reference sequence). V lost 6 bases to trimming and J lost 0 bases, with 10 bases between them. The sequenced part of the CDR3 DNA is TGTGCCAGCACCCCGAGCAGCTCCTAT. It translates to CASTPSSSY. The entire CDR3 protein is CASTPSSSYEQYF.

On this clone itself: Germline and genes: mouse. With the read ending 4 residues before the CDR3 end, the germline J gene is used to fill in that end. The chain links TRBV13-3 to TRBJ2-7; 13 bases map to TRBD2. Germline-derived CDR1 and CDR2 are NNHDY and SYVADS. The V segment lost 1 base and the J segment 1 base; nucleotides outside the gene matches: 8. The CDR3 is made up of 18 amino acids. The CDR3 is CASSDSDWGGEFSYEQYF. The DNA read from the CDR3 is TGTGCCAGCAGTGATTCGGACTGGGGGGGCGAGTTTTCCTAT.

This clone was observed at least ten times. At residue 11, the TCRdb amino acid sequence and the translated nucleotide sequence differ, so the protein here is the DNA translation. Gene labels here are mouse ones. The read stops 3 residues short of the end of the CDR3; the missing end is completed from the germline J gene. V usage is TRBV1 and J usage is TRBJ1-3, with D maybe TRBD1 (5 bases). Trimming removed 0 bases from V and 5 bases from J, with 8 bases in between. The CDR3 is made up of 14 amino acids. The germline gives CDR1 NSQYPW, CDR2 LRSPGD (reference sequence). The sequenced part of the CDR3 DNA is TGCACCTGCAGTGCAGATCTGGACAGAAATACG. Protein sequence: CTCSADLDRNT. The whole CDR3 sequence reads CTCSADLDRNTLYF.